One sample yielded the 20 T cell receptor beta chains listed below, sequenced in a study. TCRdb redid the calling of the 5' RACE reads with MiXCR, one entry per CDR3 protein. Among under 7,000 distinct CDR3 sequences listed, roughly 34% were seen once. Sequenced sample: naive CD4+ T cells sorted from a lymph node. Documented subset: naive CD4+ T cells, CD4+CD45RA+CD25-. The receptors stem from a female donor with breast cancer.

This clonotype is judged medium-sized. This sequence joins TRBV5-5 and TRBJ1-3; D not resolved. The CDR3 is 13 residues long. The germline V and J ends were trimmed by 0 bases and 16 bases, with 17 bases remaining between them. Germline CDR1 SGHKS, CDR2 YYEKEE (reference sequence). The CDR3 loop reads CASSLGSEATRYF. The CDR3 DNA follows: TGTGCCAGCAGCTTGGGTTCAGAGGCCACTCGGTATTTT. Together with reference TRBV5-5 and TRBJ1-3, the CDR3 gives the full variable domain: DAGVTQSPTHLIKTRGQQVTLRCSPISGHKSVSWYQQVLGQGPQFIFQYYEKEERGRGNFPDRFSARQFPNYSSELNVNALLLGDSALYLCASSLGSEATRYFGEGSWLTVV.

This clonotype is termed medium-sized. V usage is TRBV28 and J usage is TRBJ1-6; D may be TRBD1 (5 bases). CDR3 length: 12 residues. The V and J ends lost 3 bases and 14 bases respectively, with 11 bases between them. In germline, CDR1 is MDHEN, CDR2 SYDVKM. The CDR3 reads CASSFGGGSLHF. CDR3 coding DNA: TGTGCCAGCAGTTTCGGGGGGGGGTCCCTCCACTTT.

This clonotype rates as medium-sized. In nucleotides, the CDR3 is TGCAGCGTTGAAGTGGAATACGAGCAGTACTTC. Residues: CSVEVEYEQYF. This sequence joins TRBV29-1 and TRBJ2-7; unclear D gene. The CDR3 contains 11 residues. Trimming cost V 1 base and J 4 bases, with 5 bases left between them. CDR1 and CDR2 (germline): SQVTM, ANQGSEA.

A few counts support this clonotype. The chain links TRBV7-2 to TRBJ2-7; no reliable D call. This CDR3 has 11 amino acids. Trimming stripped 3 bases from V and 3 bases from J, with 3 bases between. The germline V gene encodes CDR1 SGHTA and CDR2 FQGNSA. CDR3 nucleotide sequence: TGTGCCAGCAGCTTTAACTACGAGCAGTACTTC. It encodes CASSFNYEQYF.

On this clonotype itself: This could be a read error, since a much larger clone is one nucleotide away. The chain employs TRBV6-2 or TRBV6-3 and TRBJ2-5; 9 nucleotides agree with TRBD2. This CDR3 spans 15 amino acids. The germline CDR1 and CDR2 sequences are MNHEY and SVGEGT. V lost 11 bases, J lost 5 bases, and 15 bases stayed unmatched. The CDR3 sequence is CAHAQTSGDGETQYF. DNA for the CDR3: TGTGCCCACGCCCAGACTAGCGGAGATGGGGAGACCCAGTACTTC.

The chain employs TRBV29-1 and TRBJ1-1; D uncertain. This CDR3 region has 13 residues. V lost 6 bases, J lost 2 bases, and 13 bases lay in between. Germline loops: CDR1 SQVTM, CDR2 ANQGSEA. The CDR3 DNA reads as TGCAGCGTCGGAAGGGTATTTAACACTGAAGCTTTCTTT. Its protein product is CSVGRVFNTEAFF.

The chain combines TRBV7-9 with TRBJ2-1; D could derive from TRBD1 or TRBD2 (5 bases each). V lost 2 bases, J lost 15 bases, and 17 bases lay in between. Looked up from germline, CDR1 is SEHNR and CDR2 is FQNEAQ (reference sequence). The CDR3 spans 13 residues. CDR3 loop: CASSLLFGGEMFF. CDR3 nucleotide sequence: TGTGCCAGCAGCTTATTGTTTGGGGGAGAGATGTTCTTC.

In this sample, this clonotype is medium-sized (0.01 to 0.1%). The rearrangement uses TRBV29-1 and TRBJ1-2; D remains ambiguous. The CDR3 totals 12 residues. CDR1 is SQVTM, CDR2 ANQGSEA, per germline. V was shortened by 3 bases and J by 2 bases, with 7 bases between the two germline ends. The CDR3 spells CSVELQNYGYTF. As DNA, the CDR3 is TGCAGCGTTGAGTTGCAGAACTATGGCTACACCTTC. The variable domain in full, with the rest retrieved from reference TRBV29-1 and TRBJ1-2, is SAVISQKPSRDICQRGTSLTIQCQVDSQVTMMFWYRQQPGQSLTLIATANQGSEATYESGFVIDKFPISRPNLTFSTLTVSNMSPEDSSIYLCSVELQNYGYTFGSGTRLTVV.

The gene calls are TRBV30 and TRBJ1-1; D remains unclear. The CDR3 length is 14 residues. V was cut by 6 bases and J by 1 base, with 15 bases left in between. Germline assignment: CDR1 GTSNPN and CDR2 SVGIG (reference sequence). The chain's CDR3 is CACNFPAWNTEAFF. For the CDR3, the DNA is TGTGCCTGTAACTTCCCGGCCTGGAACACTGAAGCTTTCTTT.

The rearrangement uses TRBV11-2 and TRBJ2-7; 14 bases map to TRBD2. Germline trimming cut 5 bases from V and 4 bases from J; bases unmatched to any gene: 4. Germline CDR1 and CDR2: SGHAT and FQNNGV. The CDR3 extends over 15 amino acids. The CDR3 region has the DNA TGTGCCAGCAGCGTGACTAGCGGGGGGGCGTACGAGCAGTACTTC. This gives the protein CASSVTSGGAYEQYF.

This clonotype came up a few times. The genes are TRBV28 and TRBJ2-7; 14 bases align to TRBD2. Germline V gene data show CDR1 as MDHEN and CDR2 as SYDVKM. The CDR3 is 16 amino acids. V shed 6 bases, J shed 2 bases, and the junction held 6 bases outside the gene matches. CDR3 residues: CASRGTSGSRPYEQYF. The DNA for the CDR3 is TGTGCCAGCAGAGGGACTAGCGGGAGTAGGCCCTACGAGCAGTACTTC.

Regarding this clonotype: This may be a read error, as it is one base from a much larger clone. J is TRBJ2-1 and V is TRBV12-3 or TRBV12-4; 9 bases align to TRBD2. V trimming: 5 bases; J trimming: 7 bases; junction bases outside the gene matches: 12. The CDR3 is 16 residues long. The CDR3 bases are TGTGCCAGCAGTCCTGGGACTAGCTGCTTGGGGAATGAGCAGTTCTTC. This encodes CASSPGTSCLGNEQFF.

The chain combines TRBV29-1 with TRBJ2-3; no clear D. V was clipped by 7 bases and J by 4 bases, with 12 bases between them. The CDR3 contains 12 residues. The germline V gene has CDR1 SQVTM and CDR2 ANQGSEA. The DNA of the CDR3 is TGCAGCGCCCAACCAGGCGCAGATACGCAGTATTTT. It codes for CSAQPGADTQYF.

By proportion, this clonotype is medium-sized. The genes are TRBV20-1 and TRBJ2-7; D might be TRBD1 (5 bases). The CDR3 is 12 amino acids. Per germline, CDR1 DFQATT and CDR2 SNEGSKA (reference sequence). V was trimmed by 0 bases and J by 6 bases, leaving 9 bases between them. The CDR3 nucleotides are TGCAGTGCTAGAGATATCCAGGGCGAGCAGTACTTC. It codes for CSARDIQGEQYF.

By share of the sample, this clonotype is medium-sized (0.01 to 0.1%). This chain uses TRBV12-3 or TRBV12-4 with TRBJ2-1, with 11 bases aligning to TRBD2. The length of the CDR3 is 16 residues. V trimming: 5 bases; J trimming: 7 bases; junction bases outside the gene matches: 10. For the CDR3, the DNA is TGTGCCAGCAGTCCTGGGACTAGCGGCTTGGGGAATGAGCAGTTCTTC. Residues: CASSPGTSGLGNEQFF.

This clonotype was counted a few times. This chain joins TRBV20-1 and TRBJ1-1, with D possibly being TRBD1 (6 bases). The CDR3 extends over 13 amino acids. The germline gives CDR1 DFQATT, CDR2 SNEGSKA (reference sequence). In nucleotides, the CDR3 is TGCAGCTCGGTAATACAGGGGAACACTGAAGCTTTCTTT. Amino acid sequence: CSSVIQGNTEAFF.

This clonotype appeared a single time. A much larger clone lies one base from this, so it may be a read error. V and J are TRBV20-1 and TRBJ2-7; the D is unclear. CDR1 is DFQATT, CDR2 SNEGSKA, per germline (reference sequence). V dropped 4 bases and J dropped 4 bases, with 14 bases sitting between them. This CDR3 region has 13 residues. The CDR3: CSATIDGDYEQYF. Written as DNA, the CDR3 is TGCAGTGCTACCATCGACGGAGATTACGAGCAGTACTTC.

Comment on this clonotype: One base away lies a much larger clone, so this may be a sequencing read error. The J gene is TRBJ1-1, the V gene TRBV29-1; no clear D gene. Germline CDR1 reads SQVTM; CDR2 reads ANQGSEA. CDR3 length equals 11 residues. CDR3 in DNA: TGCGGCGTTGAGATGAGCACTGAAGCTTTCTTT. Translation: CGVEMSTEAFF.

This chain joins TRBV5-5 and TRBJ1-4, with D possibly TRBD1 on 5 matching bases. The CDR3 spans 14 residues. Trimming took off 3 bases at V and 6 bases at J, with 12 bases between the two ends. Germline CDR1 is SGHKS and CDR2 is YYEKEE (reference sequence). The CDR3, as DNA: TGTGCCAGCAGCTCAACCCAGGGTTATGAAAAACTGTTTTTT. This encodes CASSSTQGYEKLFF.

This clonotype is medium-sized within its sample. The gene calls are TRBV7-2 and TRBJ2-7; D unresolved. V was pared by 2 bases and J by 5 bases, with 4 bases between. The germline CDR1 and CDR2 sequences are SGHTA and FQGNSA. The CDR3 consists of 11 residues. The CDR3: CASSLTDEQYF. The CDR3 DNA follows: TGTGCCAGCAGCTTAACCGACGAGCAGTACTTC.